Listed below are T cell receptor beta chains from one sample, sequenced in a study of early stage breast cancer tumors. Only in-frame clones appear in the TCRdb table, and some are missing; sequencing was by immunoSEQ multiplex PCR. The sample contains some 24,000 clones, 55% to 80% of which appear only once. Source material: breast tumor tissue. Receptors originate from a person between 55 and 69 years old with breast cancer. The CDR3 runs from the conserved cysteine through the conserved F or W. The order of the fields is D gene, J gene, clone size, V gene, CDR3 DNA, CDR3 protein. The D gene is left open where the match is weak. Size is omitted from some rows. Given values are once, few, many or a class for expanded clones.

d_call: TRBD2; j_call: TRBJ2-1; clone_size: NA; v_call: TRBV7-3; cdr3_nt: TGTGCCAGCAGCTCCGGGACTAGCGGGACTACTATTAACAATGAGCAGTTCTTC; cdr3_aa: CASSSGTSGTTINNEQFF
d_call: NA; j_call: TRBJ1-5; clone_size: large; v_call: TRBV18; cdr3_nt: TGTGCCAGCTCGGCAGGGTTACAGGGTCAGCCCCAGCATTTT; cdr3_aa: CASSAGLQGQPQHF
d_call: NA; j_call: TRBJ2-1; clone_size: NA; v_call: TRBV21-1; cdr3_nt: TGTGCCAGCAGCAAAGCGCTTCGGGACAGGGTAGATGAGCAGTTCTTC; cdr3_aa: CASSKALRDRVDEQFF
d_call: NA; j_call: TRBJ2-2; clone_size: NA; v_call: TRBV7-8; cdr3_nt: TGTGCCAGCAGCCGGGCAAACAGGGAGTTATCCGGGGAGCTGTTTTTT; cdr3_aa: CASSRANRELSGELFF
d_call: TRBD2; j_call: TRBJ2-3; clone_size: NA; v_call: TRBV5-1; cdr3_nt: TGCGCCAGCAGGCTAGCGGGCAACACAGATACGCAGTATTTT; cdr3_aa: CASRLAGNTDTQYF
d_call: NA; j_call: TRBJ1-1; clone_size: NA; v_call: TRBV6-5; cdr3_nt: TGTGCCATCAGTGAGACGGGGGGCACTGAAGCTTTCTTT; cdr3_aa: CAISETGGTEAFF
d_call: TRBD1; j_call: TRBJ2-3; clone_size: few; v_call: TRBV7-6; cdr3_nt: TGTGCCAGCGGGATGGGACAGAGCACAGATACGCAGTATTTT; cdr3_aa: CASGMGQSTDTQYF
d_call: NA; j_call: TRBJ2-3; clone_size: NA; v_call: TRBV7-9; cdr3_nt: TGTGCCAGCAGCCAACCGGGGTCCGGGACAGATACGCAGTATTTT; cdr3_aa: CASSQPGSGTDTQYF
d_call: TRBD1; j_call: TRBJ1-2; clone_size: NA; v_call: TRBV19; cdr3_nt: TGTGCCAGTAGTATCGAAAACAGGGGTGGCTACACCTTC; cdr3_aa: CASSIENRGGYTF
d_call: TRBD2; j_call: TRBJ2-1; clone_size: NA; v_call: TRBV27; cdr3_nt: TGTGCCAGCAGTCGGGGTAGCGGGGATTTTTACAATGAGCAGTTCTTC; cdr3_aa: CASSRGSGDFYNEQFF
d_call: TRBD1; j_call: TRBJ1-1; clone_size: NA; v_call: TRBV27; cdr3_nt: TGTGCCAGCAGTAAGGGACAGGAAAACACTGAAGCTTTCTTT; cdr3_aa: CASSKGQENTEAFF
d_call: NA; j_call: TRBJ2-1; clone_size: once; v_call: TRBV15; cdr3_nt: TGTGCCACCAGCTCAACGGGGCTAGCGTTCTCCTACAATGAGCAGTTCTTC; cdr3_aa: CATSSTGLAFSYNEQFF
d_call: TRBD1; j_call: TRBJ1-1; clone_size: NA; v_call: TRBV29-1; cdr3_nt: TGCAGCGCCAGATCAGGGGGGATGAACACTGAAGCTTTCTTT; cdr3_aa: CSARSGGMNTEAFF
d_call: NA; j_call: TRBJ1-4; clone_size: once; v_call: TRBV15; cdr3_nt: TGTGCCACCAGCAGAGTCAGGGCTGCTAATGAAAAACTGTTTTTT; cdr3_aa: CATSRVRAANEKLFF
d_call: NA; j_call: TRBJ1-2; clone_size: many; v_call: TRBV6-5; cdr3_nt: TGTGCCAGCAGGCCCCAGGGTGATGACGGCTACACCTTC; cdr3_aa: CASRPQGDDGYTF
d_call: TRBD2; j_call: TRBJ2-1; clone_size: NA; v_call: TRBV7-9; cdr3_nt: TGCGCCAGCAGCCAAGTGGGCCTAGCGGACCACAATGAGCAGTTCTTC; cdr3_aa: CASSQVGLADHNEQFF
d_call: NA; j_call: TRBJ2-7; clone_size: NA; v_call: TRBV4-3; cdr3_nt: TGCGCCAGCAGCCAAGAGTCCGGGTCCGGGATCTACGAGCAGTACTTC; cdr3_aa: CASSQESGSGIYEQYF